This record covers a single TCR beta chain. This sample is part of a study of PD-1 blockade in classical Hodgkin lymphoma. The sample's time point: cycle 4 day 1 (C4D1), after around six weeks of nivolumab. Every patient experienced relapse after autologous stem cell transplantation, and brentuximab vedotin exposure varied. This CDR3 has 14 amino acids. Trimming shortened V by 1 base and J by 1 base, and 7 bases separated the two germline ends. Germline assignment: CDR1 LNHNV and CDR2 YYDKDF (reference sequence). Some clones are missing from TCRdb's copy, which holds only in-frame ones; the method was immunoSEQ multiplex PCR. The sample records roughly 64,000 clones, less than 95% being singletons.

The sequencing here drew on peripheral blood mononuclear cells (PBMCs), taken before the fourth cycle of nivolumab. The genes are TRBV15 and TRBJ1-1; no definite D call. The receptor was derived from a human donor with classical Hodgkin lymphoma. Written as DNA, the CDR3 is TGTGCCACCAGCAGAGGAAGGCAGAACACTGAAGCTTTCTTT. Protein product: CATSRGRQNTEAFF.